This T cell receptor beta chain was captured in a study of blood T cell repertoires in COVID-19. Study-level background: Some COVID-19 samples were acute and others convalescent; all came from the United States, Italy and Spain. PBMCs, B-cell-depleted T cells, or T cells provided the cDNA or gDNA that made up the material.

The authors' processing: Amplified reference gene primers provided the basis for estimating nucleated cell counts. TCRdb's table, derived via immunoSEQ multiplex PCR, lists solely in-frame clones and lacks some. From that table come the V and J calls and clone size; the DNA was used to work out D and trimming. The sample contains 220,000 or so clones, about 80% of which appear only once. CDR1 is SGHKS, CDR2 YYEKEE, per germline (reference sequence). V gave up 0 bases and J gave up 4 bases, with 13 bases separating them. The CDR3 consists of 15 residues. Cohorts were assigned according to the clinical history that participants reported.

The sequencing sample was made of PBMCs or T cells enriched from blood (not recorded which). The TCR originated in a woman in her thirties or forties with acute COVID-19. The V and J genes are TRBV5-5 and TRBJ1-2; tentative D call: TRBD1 (5 bases). Here the CDR3 reads CASSLAGQGTYGYTF. CDR3 bases: TGTGCCAGCAGCTTGGCCGGGCAGGGAACCTATGGCTACACCTTC.